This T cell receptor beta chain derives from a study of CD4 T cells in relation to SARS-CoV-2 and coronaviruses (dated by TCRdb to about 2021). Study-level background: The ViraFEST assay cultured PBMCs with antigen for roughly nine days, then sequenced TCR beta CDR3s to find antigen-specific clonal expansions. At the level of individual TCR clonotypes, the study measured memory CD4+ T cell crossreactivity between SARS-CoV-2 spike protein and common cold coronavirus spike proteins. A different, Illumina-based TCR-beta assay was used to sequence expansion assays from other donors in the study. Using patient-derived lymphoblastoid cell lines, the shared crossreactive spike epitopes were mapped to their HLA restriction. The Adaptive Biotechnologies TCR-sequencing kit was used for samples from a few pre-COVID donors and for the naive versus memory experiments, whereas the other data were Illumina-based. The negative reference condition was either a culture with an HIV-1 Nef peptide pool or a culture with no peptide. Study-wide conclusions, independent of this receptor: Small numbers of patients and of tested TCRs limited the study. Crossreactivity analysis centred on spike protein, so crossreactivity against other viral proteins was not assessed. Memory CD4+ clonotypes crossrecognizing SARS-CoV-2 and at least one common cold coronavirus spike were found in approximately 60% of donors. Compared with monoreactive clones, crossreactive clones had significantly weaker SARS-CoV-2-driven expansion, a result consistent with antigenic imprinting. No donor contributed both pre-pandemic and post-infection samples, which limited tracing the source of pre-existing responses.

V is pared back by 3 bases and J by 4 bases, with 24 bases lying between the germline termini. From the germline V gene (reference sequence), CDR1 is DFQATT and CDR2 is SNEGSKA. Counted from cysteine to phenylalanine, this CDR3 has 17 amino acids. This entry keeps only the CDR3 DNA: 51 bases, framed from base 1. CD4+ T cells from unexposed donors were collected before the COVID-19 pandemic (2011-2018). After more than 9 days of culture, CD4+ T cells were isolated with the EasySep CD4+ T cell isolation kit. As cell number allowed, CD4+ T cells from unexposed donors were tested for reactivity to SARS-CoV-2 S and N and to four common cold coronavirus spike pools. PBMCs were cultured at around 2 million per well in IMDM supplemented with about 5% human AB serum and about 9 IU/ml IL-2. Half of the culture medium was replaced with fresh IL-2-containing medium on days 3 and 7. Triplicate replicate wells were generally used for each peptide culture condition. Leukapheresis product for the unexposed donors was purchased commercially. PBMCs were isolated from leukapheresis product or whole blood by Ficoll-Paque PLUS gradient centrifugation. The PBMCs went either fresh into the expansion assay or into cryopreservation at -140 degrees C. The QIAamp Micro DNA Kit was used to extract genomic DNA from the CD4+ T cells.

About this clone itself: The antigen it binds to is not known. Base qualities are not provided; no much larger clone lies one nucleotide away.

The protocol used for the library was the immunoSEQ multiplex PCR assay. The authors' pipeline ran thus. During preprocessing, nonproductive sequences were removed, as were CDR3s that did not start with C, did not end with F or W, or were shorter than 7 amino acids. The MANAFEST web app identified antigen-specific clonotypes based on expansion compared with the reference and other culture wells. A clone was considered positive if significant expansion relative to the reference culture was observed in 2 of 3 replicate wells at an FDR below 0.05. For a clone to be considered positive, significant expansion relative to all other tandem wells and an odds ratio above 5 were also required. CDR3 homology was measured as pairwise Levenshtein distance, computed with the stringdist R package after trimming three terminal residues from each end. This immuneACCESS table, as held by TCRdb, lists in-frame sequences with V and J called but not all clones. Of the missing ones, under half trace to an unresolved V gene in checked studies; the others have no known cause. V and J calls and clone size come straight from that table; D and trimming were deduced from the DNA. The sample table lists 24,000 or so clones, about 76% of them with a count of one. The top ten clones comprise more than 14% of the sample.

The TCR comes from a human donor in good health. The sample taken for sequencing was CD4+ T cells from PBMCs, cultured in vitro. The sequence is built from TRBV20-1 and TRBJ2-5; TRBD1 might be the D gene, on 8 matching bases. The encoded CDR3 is CSASRDHTGGARETQYF. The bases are TGCAGTGCTAGTCGGGACCACACAGGGGGGGCGAGAGAGACCCAGTACTTC.